One and the same sample provided the 25 T cell receptor beta chains below, sequenced in a study of tumor-infiltrating lymphocytes in primary liver carcinoma. A primer matching the constant region was used to make TCR beta cDNA from approximately 520 ng of total RNA. TCR beta libraries came from three nested multiplex PCR rounds using slightly modified ARM-PCR. Both of the initial two PCR rounds ran for about 11 cycles and employed TRBV1-TRBV30 forward primers alongside a C-beta reverse primer. From the multiplex PCR reads, TCRdb called clonotypes with MiXCR, one entry per CDR3 protein. The sample holds some 320,000 distinct CDR3 sequences, 65% seen once. The blood RNA (from unsorted whole blood) was obtained, and germline DNA was also extracted. Input material: peripheral blood. The receptors were gathered from a man aged 35 to 55 with primary liver carcinoma and hepatitis B virus infection.

Worth noting for this clonotype: The junction departs from germline at one end; a sequencing error may be responsible. V is TRBV4-1 and J is TRBJ2-5, with D possibly matching TRBD2 (5 bases). The CDR3 has 17 amino acids. Germline V lookup: CDR1 MGHRA, CDR2 YSYEKL. The chain's CDR3 is CASSQVEREVTRETQCF. The CDR3 coding sequence is TGCGCCAGCAGCCAAGTCGAGAGGGAAGTGACCAGAGAGACCCAGTGCTTC.

V and J are TRBV5-4 and TRBJ2-3; D may be TRBD2 (5 bases). The CDR3 spans 14 residues. The germline V gene has CDR1 SGHNT and CDR2 YYREEE (reference sequence). V lost 0 bases and J lost 5, with 10 bases in between. As DNA, the CDR3 is TGTGCCAGCAGCTTGGCCGGGGATGGAGATACGCAGTATTTT. It yields the protein CASSLAGDGDTQYF.

The rearrangement uses TRBV7-8 and TRBJ2-7, with D perhaps matching TRBD2 (6 bases). CDR3 length: 16 amino acids. V was pared by 1 base and J by 5 bases, with 18 bases between. Germline CDR1 and CDR2: SGHVS and FQNEAQ. This chain's CDR3 is CASSLVTTGVTNEQYF. As DNA, the CDR3 is TGTGCCAGCAGCTTAGTTACAACGGGAGTTACCAACGAGCAGTACTTC.

The rearrangement joins TRBV28 to TRBJ2-1; 9 nucleotides line up with TRBD2. Germline CDR1 MDHEN, CDR2 SYDVKM. The CDR3 is 17 residues long. J was trimmed by 9 bases and V by 3 bases; bases with no gene match: 15. The CDR3 loop reads CASSFLPLAGDGGEQFF. The CDR3 bases are TGTGCCAGCAGTTTTCTTCCCTTAGCGGGAGATGGGGGTGAGCAGTTCTTC. The variable domain in full, completed from reference TRBV28 and TRBJ2-1, reads DVKVTQSSRYLVKRTGEKVFLECVQDMDHENMFWYRQDPGLGLRLIYFSYDVKMKEKGDIPEGYSVSREKKERFSLILESASTNQTSMYLCASSFLPLAGDGGEQFFGPGTRLTVL.

For this clonotype: Being one base from a much bigger clone, this may be a read error. The chain is built from TRBV6-1 and TRBJ1-1; no clear D. Germline CDR1 and CDR2: MNHNS and SASEGT. V was pared by 2 bases and J by 2 bases, with 18 bases between. The CDR3 consists of 17 residues. The DNA for the CDR3 is TGTGCCAGCAGTGAACGTTCCCCGGGTCCAATAAACACTGAAGCTTTCTTT. This encodes CASSERSPGPINTEAFF.

This clonotype has only a few counts. A much more abundant neighbour one base away suggests this may be a read error. The conserved final phenylalanine or tryptophan is absent from the CDR3, which likely points to a read error. The J gene is TRBJ2-3, the V gene TRBV14; D uncertain. Trimming took off 4 bases at V and 2 bases at J, with 10 bases between the two ends. Germline V CDR1 and CDR2: SGHDN, FVKESK. This CDR3 is built from 14 residues. Here the CDR3 DNA reads TGTGCCAGCAGCCGTCTCATATTCACAGATACGCAGTATTCT. Amino acids: CASSRLIFTDTQYS.

V usage is TRBV10-3 and J usage is TRBJ2-3; 11 bases agree with TRBD2. Trimming at V came to 3 bases and at J to 4 bases, leaving 6 bases not matched to a gene. Germline-derived CDR1 and CDR2 are ENHRY and SYGVKD. The CDR3 has 16 amino acids. The CDR3 DNA is TGTGCCATCAGTGACAATAGCGGGAGGGGGGCAGATACGCAGTATTTT. Amino acids: CAISDNSGRGADTQYF.

A word on this clonotype: One end of the junction fails to match germline, which may point to a read error. This chain connects TRBV6-2 or TRBV6-3 to TRBJ2-5; D ambiguous. This CDR3 spans 13 amino acids. Germline loops: CDR1 MNHEY, CDR2 SVGEGT. The CDR3 region has the DNA TGTGGCAGCAAAGACGGCCTCAGGGAGACCCAGTACTTC. Protein: CGSKDGLRETQYF.

The chain combines TRBV28 with TRBJ2-7; D call uncertain. V was pared by 4 bases and J by 2 bases, with 15 bases between. Germline V gives CDR1 MDHEN, CDR2 SYDVKM. This CDR3 spans 15 amino acids. The CDR3 reads CASSSPGELAYEQYF. The CDR3 nucleotides are TGTGCCAGCAGTTCCCCAGGTGAGCTGGCCTACGAGCAGTACTTC.

A word on this clonotype: A read error is possible here, since a much larger clone lies one base away. The chain links TRBV6-2 or TRBV6-3 to TRBJ2-6; D may be TRBD1 or TRBD2 (6 bases each). The CDR3 contains 15 residues. CDR1 MNHEY and CDR2 SVGEGT come from the germline V gene. In DNA, the CDR3 is TGTGCCTGCAGTTACGGGGGCGCTGGGGCCAACGTCCTGACTTTC. Its translation is CACSYGGAGANVLTF.

This clonotype has a count of ten or more. The V and J genes are TRBV6-1 and TRBJ2-7; D is ambiguous. Germline V gene sequence: CDR1 MNHNS, CDR2 SASEGT. Trimming took off 2 bases at V and 3 bases at J, with 11 bases between the two ends. This CDR3 has 14 amino acids. CDR3 region: CASSERSGYYEQYF. CDR3 in DNA: TGTGCCAGCAGTGAAAGGTCCGGCTACTACGAGCAGTACTTC.

V gene TRBV7-3 combines with J gene TRBJ2-5; maybe TRBD1 (5 bases). Germline CDR1 is SGHTA and CDR2 is FQGTGA. Between the trimmed V and J ends, which lost 6 bases and 4 bases, there was a span of 18 bases. This CDR3 has 15 amino acids. CDR3 loop: CASRLSPGQGETQYF. The CDR3 bases are TGTGCCAGCAGGCTATCGCCAGGGCAGGGAGAGACCCAGTACTTC.

This clonotype was seen more than once but under ten times. The genes are TRBV30 and TRBJ2-5; TRBD2 agrees at 13 bases. Germline assignment: CDR1 GTSNPN and CDR2 SVGIG (reference sequence). The trim removed 1 base at V and 4 bases at J, leaving 3 bases unmatched. The CDR3 consists of 15 residues. The CDR3 protein is CAWSAGLAGSETQYF. As DNA, the CDR3 is TGTGCCTGGAGTGCGGGACTAGCGGGATCAGAGACCCAGTACTTC.

The chain employs TRBV28 and TRBJ2-7, with D hard to call. The V gene's germline CDR1 is MDHEN and CDR2 SYDVKM. This CDR3 is 14 amino acids long. V shed 4 bases and J shed 6 bases, with 16 bases lying between them. The CDR3: CASSSVRSLGEQYF. CDR3 DNA sequence: TGTGCCAGCAGTTCGGTTAGAAGTCTTGGCGAGCAGTACTTC.

As for this clonotype: A much larger clone sits a single nucleotide away, making a read error possible. V gene TRBV14 combines with J gene TRBJ2-1; maybe TRBD1 (7 bases). The CDR3 runs to 15 residues. The germline V gene encodes CDR1 SGHDN and CDR2 FVKESK. The chain's CDR3 is CASSRQGGRYNEQLF. In DNA form, the CDR3 reads TGTGCCAGCAGCCGCCAGGGGGGTCGTTACAATGAGCAGCTCTTC.

About this clonotype itself: This is likely a read error, given that the CDR3 carries no conserved phenylalanine or tryptophan at its end. The rearrangement links TRBV6-1 to TRBJ1-5; D remains unclear. The CDR3 spans 14 residues. The germline V gene encodes CDR1 MNHNS and CDR2 SASEGT. The V gene lost 4 bases and the J gene lost 9 bases, with 16 bases spanning the gap. CDR3 protein: CASSVSWGGRPQHL. DNA of the CDR3: TGTGCCAGCAGTGTATCATGGGGAGGTCGGCCCCAGCATCTT.

V and J are TRBV4-1 and TRBJ2-3; 7 nucleotides line up with TRBD2. V lost 3 bases, J lost 12 bases, and 9 bases stayed unmatched. The V gene's germline CDR1 is MGHRA and CDR2 YSYEKL. The CDR3 runs to 13 residues. The CDR3 loop is CASSHREAATQYF. Here the CDR3 DNA reads TGCGCCAGCAGCCATCGGGAGGCCGCAACACAGTATTTT.

This clonotype was recorded at least ten times. The rearrangement joins TRBV10-3 to TRBJ2-7; D ambiguous. CDR3 length: 14 amino acids. The germline V and J ends were trimmed by 4 bases and 0 bases, with 10 bases remaining between them. The germline gives CDR1 ENHRY, CDR2 SYGVKD. This CDR3 reads CAISGTGSSYEQYF. The CDR3 coding sequence is TGTGCCATCAGTGGTACGGGTAGCTCCTACGAGCAGTACTTC.

This clonotype was recorded many times. This chain connects TRBV12-3 or TRBV12-4 to TRBJ2-3; TRBD2 might be the D (5 bases). The V gene lost 7 bases and the J gene lost 5 bases, with 10 bases spanning the gap. The CDR3 sequence is 12 residues long. DNA for the CDR3: TGTGCCAGCAAGGCCGGAGGAGATACGCAGTATTTT. The encoded protein is CASKAGGDTQYF.

Of note for this clonotype: A much larger clonotype is one base distant, so this may be a read error. The chain joins TRBV10-3 to TRBJ1-2, with unresolved D. Germline values: CDR1 ENHRY, CDR2 SYGVKD. Trimming took off 2 bases at V and 6 bases at J, with 10 bases between the two ends. This CDR3 has 13 amino acids. The CDR3 DNA reads as TGTGCCATCAGTGAGCCACAGAGTCATGGCTACACCTTC. It encodes CAISEPQSHGYTF.

Worth noting for this clonotype: A much larger clone lies a single base off, so this may be a read error. In this CDR3 the conserved last residue, phenylalanine or tryptophan, is missing, so a read error is likely. The CDR3 nucleotides are TGCAGCGTTGAACTTAGTAGCAATCAGCCCCAGCATTTG. Protein: CSVELSSNQPQHL. The chain links TRBV29-1 to TRBJ1-5, with D unclear. CDR3 size: 13 residues. The germline V gene encodes CDR1 SQVTM and CDR2 ANQGSEA. The V end lost 2 bases, the J end lost 0 bases, and 5 bases lay between the germline ends.

A remark on this clonotype: At one of its ends the junction is not consistent with the germline gene, which may arise from a read error. This chain uses TRBV6-1 with TRBJ1-5; the D is unclear. Germline-derived CDR1 and CDR2 are MNHNS and SASEGT. CDR3 length: 14 amino acids. The CDR3 DNA is TGTGCTAGCAGTGAGGCGAGGGAAAATGCGCCCCAGCATTTT. Encoded protein: CASSEARENAPQHF.

The V gene is TRBV28, the J gene TRBJ1-2; 7 bases are shared with TRBD1. Losses at the gene ends were 4 bases for V and 10 bases for J; bases not matched to a gene: 3. Germline V gene sequence: CDR1 MDHEN, CDR2 SYDVKM. The CDR3 extends over 11 amino acids. CDR3 sequence (DNA): TGTGCCAGCAGTTGGGACAGCGACTACACCTTC. Amino acids: CASSWDSDYTF.

In the case of this clonotype: This may be a read error, as it is one base from a much larger clone. The chain couples TRBV4-1 to TRBJ2-5, with TRBD2 identical over 12 bases. Germline CDR1 and CDR2: MGHRA and YSYEKL. Trimming took 0 bases from V and 0 from J; bases not matched to a gene: 8. CDR3 length equals 19 residues. The CDR3 spells CASSQDTGLAGADQETQYF. In DNA, the CDR3 is TGCGCCAGCAGCCAAGACACGGGACTAGCGGGTGCCGACCAAGAGACCCAGTACTTC.

The V gene is TRBV5-1, the J gene TRBJ2-1; unclear D gene. Germline-derived CDR1 and CDR2 are SGHRS and YFSETQ. The CDR3 runs 14 residues. V was shortened by 4 bases and J by 10 bases, with 18 bases between the two germline ends. The CDR3 region has the DNA TGCGCCAGCAGCCTTGATGGACGACACCTCGAGCAGTTCTTC. This encodes CASSLDGRHLEQFF.